This TCR beta chain was profiled in a study of OX40 agonist ivuxolimab in advanced cancers. Study in general: Every 2 weeks, patients got intravenous ivuxolimab at one of six dose levels (0.01-10 mg/kg). One hepatocellular carcinoma and two cutaneous melanoma patients partially responded.

About this clone: The target antigen is unknown.

The study sampled blood at baseline, cycle 4 day 1, and cycle 7 day 1. Study conclusions and caveats: Clonal expansion was seen in CD4+ and CD8+ blood T cells by week 6 at 0.1 to 3.0 mg/kg.

Method: immunoSEQ multiplex PCR; TCRdb's copy keeps in-frame clones and lacks some. The sample carries tens of thousands of clones, 85% to 90% recorded once. V was shortened by 4 bases and J by 7 bases, with 9 bases between the two germline ends. The CDR3 length is 12 residues. Germline lookup yields CDR1 MGHDK and CDR2 SYGVNS. This sequence was found in an adult with an advanced solid tumor such as melanoma, head and neck, liver or kidney cancer. The chain joins TRBV25-1 to TRBJ2-3, with TRBD1 as a possible D gene (5 bases). Sample: CD4+ or CD8+ T cells sorted from blood, taken in a trial of the OX40 agonist ivuxolimab. CDR3 sequence (DNA): TGTGCCAGCAGTGGTTCAGGGAATACGCAGTATTTT. As protein: CASSGSGNTQYF.